This TCR beta chain was identified during a study of control samples from healthy donors and cancer patients. Between the trimmed V and J ends, which lost 1 base and 0 bases, there was a span of 16 bases. Germline CDR1 SGHDN, CDR2 FVKESK. The CDR3 loop spans 18 amino acids. Some clones are missing from TCRdb's copy, which holds only in-frame ones; the method was immunoSEQ multiplex PCR. The table lists about 160,000 clones, about 90% of them singletons. This receptor was obtained from a man aged 25-45 years in good health. What was sequenced was blood. The rearrangement joins TRBV14 to TRBJ1-3; D gene ambiguous. CDR3 nucleotide sequence: TGTGCCAGCAGCCAAGTCCCGGTCAGCGGGAGCTCTGGAAACACCATATATTTT. Protein sequence: CASSQVPVSGSSGNTIYF.